This T cell receptor (beta chain) was documented in a study of blood T cell repertoires in COVID-19. Study-level information: PBMCs, B-cell-depleted T cells, or T cells were the source of the cDNA or gDNA that made up the material.

V shed 5 bases, J shed 1 base, and the junction held 4 bases outside the gene matches. Germline CDR1 is SGHTA and CDR2 is FQGNSA. The CDR3 extends over 15 amino acids. The table lists this clone with a few counts. Original processing notes: Amplification from reference gene primers served as the basis for estimated nucleated cell counts. Assay used: immunoSEQ multiplex PCR; TCRdb lists only in-frame clones, some missing. That table gives V, J and clone size, and the DNA gave D and trimming. The profile shows approximately 89,000 clones, 75% to 85% of them singletons. Sequencing input: peripheral blood. This clonotype was obtained from a human donor in a cohort sampled during active COVID-19. The chain links TRBV7-2 to TRBJ2-2, with 7 bases aligning to TRBD1. This CDR3 is CASSPRTGNTGELFF. Here the CDR3 DNA reads TGTGCCAGCAGCCCCAGGACAGGGAACACCGGGGAGCTGTTTTTT.